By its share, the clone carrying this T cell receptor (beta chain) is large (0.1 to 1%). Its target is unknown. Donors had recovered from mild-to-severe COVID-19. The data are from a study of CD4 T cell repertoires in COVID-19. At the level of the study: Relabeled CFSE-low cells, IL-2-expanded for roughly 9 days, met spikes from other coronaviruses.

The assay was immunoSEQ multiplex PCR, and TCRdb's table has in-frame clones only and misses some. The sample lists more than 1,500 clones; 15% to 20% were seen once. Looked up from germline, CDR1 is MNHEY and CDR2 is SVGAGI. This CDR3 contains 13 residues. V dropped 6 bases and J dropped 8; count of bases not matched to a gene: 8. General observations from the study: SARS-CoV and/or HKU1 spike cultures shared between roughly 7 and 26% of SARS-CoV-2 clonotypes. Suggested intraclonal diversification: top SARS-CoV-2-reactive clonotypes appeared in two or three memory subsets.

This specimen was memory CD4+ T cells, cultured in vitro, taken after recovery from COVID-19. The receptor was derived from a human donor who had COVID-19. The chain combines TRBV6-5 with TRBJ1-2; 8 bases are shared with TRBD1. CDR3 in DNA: TGTGCCAGCAGGGCAGGGGGCGCGAGGGGCTACACCTTC. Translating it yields CASRAGGARGYTF.